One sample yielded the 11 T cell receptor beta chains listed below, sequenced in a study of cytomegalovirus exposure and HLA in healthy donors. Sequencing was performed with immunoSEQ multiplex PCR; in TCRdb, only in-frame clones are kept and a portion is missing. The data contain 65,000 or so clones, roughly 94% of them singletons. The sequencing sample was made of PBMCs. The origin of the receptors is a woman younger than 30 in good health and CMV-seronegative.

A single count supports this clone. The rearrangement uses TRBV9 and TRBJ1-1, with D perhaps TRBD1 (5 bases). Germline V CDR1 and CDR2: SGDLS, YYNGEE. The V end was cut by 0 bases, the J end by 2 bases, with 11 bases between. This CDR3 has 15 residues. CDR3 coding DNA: TGTGCCAGCAGCGTAGGCCCAGGGTCTAACACTGAAGCTTTCTTT. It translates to CASSVGPGSNTEAFF. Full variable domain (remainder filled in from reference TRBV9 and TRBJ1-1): DSGVTQTPKHLITATGQRVTLRCSPRSGDLSVYWYQQSLDQGLQFLIQYYNGEERAKGNILERFSAQQFPDLHSELNLSSLELGDSALYFCASSVGPGSNTEAFFGQGTRLTVV.

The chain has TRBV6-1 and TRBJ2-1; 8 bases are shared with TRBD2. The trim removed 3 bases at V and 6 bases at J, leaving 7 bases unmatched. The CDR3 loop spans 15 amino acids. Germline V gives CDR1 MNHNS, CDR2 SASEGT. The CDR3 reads CASSDSAGAGNEQFF. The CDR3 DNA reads TGTGCCAGCAGTGATTCAGCGGGAGCGGGCAATGAGCAGTTCTTC.

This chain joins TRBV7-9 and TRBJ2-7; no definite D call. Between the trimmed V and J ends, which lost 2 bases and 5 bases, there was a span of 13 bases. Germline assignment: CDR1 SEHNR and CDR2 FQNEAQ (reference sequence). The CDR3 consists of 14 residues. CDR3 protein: CASSLIERSNEQYF. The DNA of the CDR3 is TGTGCCAGCAGCTTAATTGAGCGATCCAACGAGCAGTACTTC.

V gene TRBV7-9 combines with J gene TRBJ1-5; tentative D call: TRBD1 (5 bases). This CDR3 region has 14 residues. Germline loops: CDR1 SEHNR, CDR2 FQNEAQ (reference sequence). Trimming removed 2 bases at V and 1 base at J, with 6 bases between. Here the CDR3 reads CASSLPGSNQPQHF. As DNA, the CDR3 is TGTGCCAGCAGCTTACCAGGGAGCAATCAGCCCCAGCATTTT.

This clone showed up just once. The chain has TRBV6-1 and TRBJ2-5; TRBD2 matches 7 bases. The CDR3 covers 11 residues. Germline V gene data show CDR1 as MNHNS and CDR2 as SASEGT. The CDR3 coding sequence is TGTGGCCGGACTAGCCAAGAGACCCAGTACTTC. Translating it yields CGRTSQETQYF.

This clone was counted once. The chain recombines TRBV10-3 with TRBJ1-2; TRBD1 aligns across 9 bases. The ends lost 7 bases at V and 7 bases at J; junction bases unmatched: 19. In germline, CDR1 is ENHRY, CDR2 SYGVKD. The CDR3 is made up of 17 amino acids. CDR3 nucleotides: TGTGCCATCAAAGGCAACGAGGAACAGGGGGCGCTTAGTGGCTACACCTTC. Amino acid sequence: CAIKGNEEQGALSGYTF.

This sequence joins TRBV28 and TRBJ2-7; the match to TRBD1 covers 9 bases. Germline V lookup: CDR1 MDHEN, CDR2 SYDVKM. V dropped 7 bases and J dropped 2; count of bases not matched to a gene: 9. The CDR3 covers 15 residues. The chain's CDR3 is CASKKTGGDPYEQYF. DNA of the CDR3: TGTGCCAGCAAAAAGACAGGGGGAGATCCCTACGAGCAGTACTTC.

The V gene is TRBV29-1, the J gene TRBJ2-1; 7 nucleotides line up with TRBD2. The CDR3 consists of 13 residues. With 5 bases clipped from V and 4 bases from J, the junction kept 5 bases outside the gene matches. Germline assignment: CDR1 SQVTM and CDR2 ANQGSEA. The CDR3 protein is CSVSGGGYNEQFF. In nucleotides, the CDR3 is TGCAGCGTTTCGGGCGGGGGTTACAATGAGCAGTTCTTC.

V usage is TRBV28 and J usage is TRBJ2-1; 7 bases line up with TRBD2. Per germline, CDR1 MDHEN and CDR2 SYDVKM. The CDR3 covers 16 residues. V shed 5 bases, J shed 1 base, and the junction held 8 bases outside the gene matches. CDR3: CASSAGLGTSYNEQFF. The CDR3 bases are TGTGCCAGCAGTGCTGGACTAGGAACTTCCTACAATGAGCAGTTCTTC.

The DNA for the CDR3 is TGTGCCATCCAGAGTAGAGCGGGTGTGTACGAGCAGTACTTC. Translating it yields CAIQSRAGVYEQYF. This chain links TRBV10-3 with TRBJ2-7, with D tentatively TRBD2 (6 bases). CDR3 length: 14 amino acids. V was trimmed by 8 bases and J by 4 bases, leaving 18 bases between them. The V gene's germline CDR1 is ENHRY and CDR2 SYGVKD.

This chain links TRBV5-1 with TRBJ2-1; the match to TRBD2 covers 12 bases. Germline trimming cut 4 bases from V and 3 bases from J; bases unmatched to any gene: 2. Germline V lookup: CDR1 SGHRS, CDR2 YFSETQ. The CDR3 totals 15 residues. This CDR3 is CASSATSGSYNEQFF. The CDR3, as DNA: TGCGCCAGCAGCGCGACTAGCGGGAGCTACAATGAGCAGTTCTTC.